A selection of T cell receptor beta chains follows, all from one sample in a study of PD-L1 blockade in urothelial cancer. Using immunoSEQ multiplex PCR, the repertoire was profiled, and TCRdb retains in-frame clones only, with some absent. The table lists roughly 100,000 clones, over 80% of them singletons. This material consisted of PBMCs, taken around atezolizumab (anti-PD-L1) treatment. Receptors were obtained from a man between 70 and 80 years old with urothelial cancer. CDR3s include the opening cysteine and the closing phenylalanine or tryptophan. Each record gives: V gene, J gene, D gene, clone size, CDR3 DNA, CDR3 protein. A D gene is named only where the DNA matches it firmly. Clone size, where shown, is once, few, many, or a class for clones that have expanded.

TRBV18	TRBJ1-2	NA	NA	TGTGCCAGCTCACCACCGGGCCAGGGACATTATGGCTACACCTTC	CASSPPGQGHYGYTF
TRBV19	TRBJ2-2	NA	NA	TGTGCCAGTAAGGGCGGGATAGTGAACACCGGGGAGCTGTTTTTT	CASKGGIVNTGELFF
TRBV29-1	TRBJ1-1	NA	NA	TGCAGCGGTGTCCGGGGAGGGTTGACTGAAGCTTTCTTT	CSGVRGGLTEAFF
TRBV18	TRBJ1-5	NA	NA	TGTGCCAGCTCATCGTCGGGGTACAATCAGCCCCAGCATTTT	CASSSSGYNQPQHF
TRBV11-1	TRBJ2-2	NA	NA	TGTGCCAGCAGCCGTGTGACCGGGGAGCTGTTTTTT	CASSRVTGELFF
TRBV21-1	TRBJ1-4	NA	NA	TGTGCCAGCAGCCACCCCTGGGCTGTCCCCTCCCCCGAAAAACTGTTTTTT	CASSHPWAVPSPEKLFF
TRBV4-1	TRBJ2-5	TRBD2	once	TGCGCCAGCAGCCAATCGGGACTAGCGGGGGAGACCCAGTACTTC	CASSQSGLAGETQYF
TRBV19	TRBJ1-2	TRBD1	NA	TGTGCCAGTAGTAGAGACCAGGGGGGAAATGGCTACACCTTC	CASSRDQGGNGYTF
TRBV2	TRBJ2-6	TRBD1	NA	TGTGCCAGCAGTCCTGACAGGGCTGGGGCCAACGTCCTGACTTTC	CASSPDRAGANVLTF
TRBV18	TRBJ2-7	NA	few	TGTGCCAGCTCACCTTCCAACGAGCAGTACTTC	CASSPSNEQYF
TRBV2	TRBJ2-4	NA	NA	TGTGCCAGCAGGAGAAGCGGGTGGATAAACATTCAGTACTTC	CASRRSGWINIQYF
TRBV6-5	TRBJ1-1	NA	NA	TGTGCCAGCAGTTCCGGACAGATGAACACTGAAGCTTTCTTT	CASSSGQMNTEAFF
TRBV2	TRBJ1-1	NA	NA	TGTGCCAGCAGTTTCAGGGGTCGTGGCACTGAAGCTTTCTTT	CASSFRGRGTEAFF
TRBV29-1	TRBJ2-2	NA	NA	TGCAGCGCCAAGCCCGAAGAGGGCTTCGGGGAGCTGTTTTTT	CSAKPEEGFGELFF
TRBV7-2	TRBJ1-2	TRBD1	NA	TGTGCCAGCAGCTTATCGGGACAGTACTATGGCTACACCTTC	CASSLSGQYYGYTF
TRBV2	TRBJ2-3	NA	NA	TGTGCCAGCAGTGTTCGCGGAGCGCCAGATACGCAGTATTTT	CASSVRGAPDTQYF
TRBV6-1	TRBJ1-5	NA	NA	TGTGCCAGCAGTGCGACAGGAGTCAATCAGCCCCAGCATTTT	CASSATGVNQPQHF
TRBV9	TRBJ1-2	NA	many	TGTGCCAGCAGCGTAGAGAGTAACTATGGCTACACCTTC	CASSVESNYGYTF
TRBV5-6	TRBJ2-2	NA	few	TGTGCCAGCAGCTTGACAGGGACCGGGGAGCTGTTTTTT	CASSLTGTGELFF
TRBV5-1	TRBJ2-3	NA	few	TGCGCCAGCAGTAAACAGGACCGCACAGATACGCAGTATTTT	CASSKQDRTDTQYF
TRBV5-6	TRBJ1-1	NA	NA	TGTGCCAGCAGCCTGGGGCCACAGAACACTGAAGCTTTCTTT	CASSLGPQNTEAFF
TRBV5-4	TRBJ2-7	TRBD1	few	TGTGCCAGCAGCTGGGGACAGGGGGGCTCCTACGAGCAGTACTTC	CASSWGQGGSYEQYF
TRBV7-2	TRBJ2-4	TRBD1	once	TGTGCCAGCAGCCCAACCGGGACAGGGTTTACCAAAAACATTCAGTACTTC	CASSPTGTGFTKNIQYF
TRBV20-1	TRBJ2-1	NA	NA	TGCAGTGCTAGAGATCCAAATGAGCAGTTCTTC	CSARDPNEQFF
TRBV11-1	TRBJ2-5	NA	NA	TGTGCCAGCAGCTTACACCTCACAGATCAAGAGACCCAGTACTTC	CASSLHLTDQETQYF
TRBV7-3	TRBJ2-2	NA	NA	TGTGCCAGCAGCCTCGACAGGAACACCGGGGAGCTGTTTTTT	CASSLDRNTGELFF
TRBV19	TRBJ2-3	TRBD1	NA	TGTGCTGCGCGCCCAGACAGGGGCACAGATACGCAGTATTTT	CAARPDRGTDTQYF
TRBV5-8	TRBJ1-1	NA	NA	TGTGCCAGCAGCTTGAATAGGAACACTGAAGCTTTCTTT	CASSLNRNTEAFF
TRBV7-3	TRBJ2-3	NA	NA	TGTGCCAGCAGCTTAGCGCCCCGGGATACGCAGTATTTT	CASSLAPRDTQYF
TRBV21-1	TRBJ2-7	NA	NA	TGTGCCAGCAGCAAGGTACGGGGGAGGGGCCCCGAGCAGTACTTC	CASSKVRGRGPEQYF
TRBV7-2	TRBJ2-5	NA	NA	TGTGCCAGCAGCTCTATGCGGGCAGAAGAGACCCAGTACTTC	CASSSMRAEETQYF
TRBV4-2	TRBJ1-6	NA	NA	TGTGCCAGCAGCCAAGGACACCCCTATAATTCACCCCTCCACTTT	CASSQGHPYNSPLHF
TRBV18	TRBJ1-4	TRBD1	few	TGTGCCAGCTCCCGCGATTCCGGGACAGCAACTGAAAAACTGTTTTTT	CASSRDSGTATEKLFF
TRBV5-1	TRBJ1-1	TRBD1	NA	TGCGCCAGCAGCTTCAGGGGGCTGTCCGAAGCTTTCTTT	CASSFRGLSEAFF
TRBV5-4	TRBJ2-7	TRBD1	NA	TGTGCCAGCAGCGACGCCGGGACAGGGAAGGACGAGCAGTACTTC	CASSDAGTGKDEQYF
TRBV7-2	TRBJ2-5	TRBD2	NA	TGTGCCAGCAGCTCCGGGACTAGCGGGAGTGGCCAAGAGACCCAGTACTTC	CASSSGTSGSGQETQYF
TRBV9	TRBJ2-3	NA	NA	TGTGCCAGCAGCGTAGCTCTTAGCCGGTCTAGCACAGATACGCAGTATTTT	CASSVALSRSSTDTQYF
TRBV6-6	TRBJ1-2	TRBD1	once	TGTGCCAGCATTACGACAGGGTCTTATGGCTACACCTTC	CASITTGSYGYTF
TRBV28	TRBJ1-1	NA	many	TGTGCCAGCCAGAACACTGAAGCTTTCTTT	CASQNTEAFF
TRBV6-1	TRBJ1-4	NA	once	TGTGCCAGCAGGTTGTTCAGCGAGAATGAAAAACTGTTTTTT	CASRLFSENEKLFF
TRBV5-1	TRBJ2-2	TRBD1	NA	TGCGCCAGCCAGGACAGGGTGAACACCGGGGAGCTGTTTTTT	CASQDRVNTGELFF
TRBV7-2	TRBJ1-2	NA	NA	TGTGCCAGCAGCTTATCGAGACAGACTTCTAACTATGGCTACACCTTC	CASSLSRQTSNYGYTF